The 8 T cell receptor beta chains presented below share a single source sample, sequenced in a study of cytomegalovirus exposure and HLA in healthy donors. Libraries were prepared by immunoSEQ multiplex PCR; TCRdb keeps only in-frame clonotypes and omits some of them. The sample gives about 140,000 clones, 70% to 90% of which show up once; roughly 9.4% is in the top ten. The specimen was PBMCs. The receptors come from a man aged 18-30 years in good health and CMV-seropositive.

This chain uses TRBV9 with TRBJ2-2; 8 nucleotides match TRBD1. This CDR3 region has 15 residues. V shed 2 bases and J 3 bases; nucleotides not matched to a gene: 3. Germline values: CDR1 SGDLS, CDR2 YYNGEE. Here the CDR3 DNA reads TGTGCCAGCAGCGTTCCGGACAGGGACACCGGGGAGCTGTTTTTT. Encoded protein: CASSVPDRDTGELFF.

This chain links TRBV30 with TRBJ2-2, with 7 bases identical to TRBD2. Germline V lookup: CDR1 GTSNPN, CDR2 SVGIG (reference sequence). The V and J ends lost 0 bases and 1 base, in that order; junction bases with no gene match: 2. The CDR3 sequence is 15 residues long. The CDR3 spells CAWSVGLENTGELFF. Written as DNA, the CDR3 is TGTGCCTGGAGTGTAGGACTAGAGAACACCGGGGAGCTGTTTTTT.

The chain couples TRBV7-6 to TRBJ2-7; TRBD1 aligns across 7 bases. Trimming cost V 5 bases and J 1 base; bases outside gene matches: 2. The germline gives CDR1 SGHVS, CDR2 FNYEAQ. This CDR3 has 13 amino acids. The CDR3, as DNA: TGTGCCAGCAGCCGACAGGGATCCTACGAGCAGTACTTC. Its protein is CASSRQGSYEQYF.

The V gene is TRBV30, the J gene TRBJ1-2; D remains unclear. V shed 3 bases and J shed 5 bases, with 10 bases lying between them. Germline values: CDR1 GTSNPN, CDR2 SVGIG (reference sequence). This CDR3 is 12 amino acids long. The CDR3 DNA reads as TGTGCCTGGAGGGATGAGGGATATGGCTACACCTTC. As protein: CAWRDEGYGYTF. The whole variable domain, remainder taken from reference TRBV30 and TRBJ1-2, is SQTIHQWPATLVQPVGSPLSLECTVEGTSNPNLYWYRQAAGRGLQLLFYSVGIGQISSEVPQNLSASRPQDRQFILSSKKLLLSDSGFYLCAWRDEGYGYTFGSGTRLTVV.

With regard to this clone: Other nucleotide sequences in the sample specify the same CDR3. As DNA, the CDR3 is TGTGCCAGCAGCTCCCGGACTAGCGGGAGTTACGAGCAGTACTTC. It yields the protein CASSSRTSGSYEQYF. The chain uses TRBV7-6 and TRBJ2-7, with 13 bases lining up with TRBD2. Trimming took 4 bases from V and 4 from J; bases not matched to a gene: 4. This CDR3 region has 15 residues. Germline-derived CDR1 and CDR2 are SGHVS and FNYEAQ.

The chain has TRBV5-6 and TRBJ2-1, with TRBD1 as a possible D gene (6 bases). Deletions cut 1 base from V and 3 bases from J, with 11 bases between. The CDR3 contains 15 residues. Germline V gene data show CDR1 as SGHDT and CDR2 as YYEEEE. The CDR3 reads CASSLPRTDYNEQFF. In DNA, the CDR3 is TGTGCCAGCAGCTTGCCCCGGACAGACTACAATGAGCAGTTCTTC.

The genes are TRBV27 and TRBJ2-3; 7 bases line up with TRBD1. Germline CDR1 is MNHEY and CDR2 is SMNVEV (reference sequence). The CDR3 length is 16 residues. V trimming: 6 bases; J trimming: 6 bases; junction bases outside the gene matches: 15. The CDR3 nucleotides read TGTGCCAGCAGAACTAGGGGGCCCCGGAATGGTGATACGCAGTATTTT. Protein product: CASRTRGPRNGDTQYF.

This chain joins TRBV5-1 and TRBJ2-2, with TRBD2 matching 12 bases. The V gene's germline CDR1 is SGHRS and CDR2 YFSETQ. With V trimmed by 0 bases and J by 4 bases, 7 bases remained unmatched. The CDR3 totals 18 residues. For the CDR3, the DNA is TGCGCCAGCAGCTTGGTTACTAGCGGGGGGAGTAGCACCGGGGAGCTGTTTTTT. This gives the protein CASSLVTSGGSSTGELFF.